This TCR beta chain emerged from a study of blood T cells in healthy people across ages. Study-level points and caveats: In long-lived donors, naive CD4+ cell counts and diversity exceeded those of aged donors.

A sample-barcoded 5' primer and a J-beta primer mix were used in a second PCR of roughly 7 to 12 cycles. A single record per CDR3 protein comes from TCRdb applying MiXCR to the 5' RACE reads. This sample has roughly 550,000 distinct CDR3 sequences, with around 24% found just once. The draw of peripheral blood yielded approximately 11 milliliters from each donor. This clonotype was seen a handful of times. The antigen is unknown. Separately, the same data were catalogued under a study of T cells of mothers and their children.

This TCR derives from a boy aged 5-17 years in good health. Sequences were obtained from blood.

The CDR3 loop reads CASSNTGLGNSPLHF. CDR3 nucleotide sequence: TGTGCCAGCAGCAATACAGGGTTGGGTAATTCACCCCTCCACTTT. The chain is built from TRBV7-2 and TRBJ1-6; D perhaps matches TRBD1 (6 bases). CDR3 length: 15 residues. V was clipped by 5 bases and J by 6 bases, with 14 bases between them. In germline, CDR1 is SGHTA, CDR2 FQGNSA.